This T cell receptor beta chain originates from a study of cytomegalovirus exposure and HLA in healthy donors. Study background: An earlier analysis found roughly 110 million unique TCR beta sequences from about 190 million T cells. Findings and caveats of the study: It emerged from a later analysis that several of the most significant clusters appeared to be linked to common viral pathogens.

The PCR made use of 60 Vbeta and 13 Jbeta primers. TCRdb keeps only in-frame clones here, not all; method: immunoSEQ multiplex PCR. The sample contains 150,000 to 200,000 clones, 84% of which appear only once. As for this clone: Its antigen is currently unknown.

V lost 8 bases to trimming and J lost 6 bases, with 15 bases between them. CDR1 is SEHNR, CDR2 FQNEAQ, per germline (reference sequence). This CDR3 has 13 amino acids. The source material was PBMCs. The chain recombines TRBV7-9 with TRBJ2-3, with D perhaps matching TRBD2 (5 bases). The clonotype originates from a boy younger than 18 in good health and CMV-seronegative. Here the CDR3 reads CASEPPSGDTQYF. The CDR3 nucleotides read TGTGCCAGCGAACCCCCTTCGGGGGATACGCAGTATTTT.